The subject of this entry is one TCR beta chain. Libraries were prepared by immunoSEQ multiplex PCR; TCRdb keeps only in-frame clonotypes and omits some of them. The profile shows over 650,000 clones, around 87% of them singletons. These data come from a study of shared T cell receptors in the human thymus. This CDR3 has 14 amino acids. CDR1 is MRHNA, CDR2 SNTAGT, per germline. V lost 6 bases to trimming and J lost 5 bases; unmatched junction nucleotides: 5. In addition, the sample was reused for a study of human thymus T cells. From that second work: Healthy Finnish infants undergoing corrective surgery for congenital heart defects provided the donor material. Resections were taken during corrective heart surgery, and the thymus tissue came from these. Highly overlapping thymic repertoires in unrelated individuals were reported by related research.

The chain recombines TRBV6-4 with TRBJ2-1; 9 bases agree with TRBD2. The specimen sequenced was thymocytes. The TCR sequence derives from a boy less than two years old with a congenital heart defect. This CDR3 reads CASSPLAGNNEQFF. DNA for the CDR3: TGTGCCAGCAGCCCACTAGCGGGCAACAATGAGCAGTTCTTC.